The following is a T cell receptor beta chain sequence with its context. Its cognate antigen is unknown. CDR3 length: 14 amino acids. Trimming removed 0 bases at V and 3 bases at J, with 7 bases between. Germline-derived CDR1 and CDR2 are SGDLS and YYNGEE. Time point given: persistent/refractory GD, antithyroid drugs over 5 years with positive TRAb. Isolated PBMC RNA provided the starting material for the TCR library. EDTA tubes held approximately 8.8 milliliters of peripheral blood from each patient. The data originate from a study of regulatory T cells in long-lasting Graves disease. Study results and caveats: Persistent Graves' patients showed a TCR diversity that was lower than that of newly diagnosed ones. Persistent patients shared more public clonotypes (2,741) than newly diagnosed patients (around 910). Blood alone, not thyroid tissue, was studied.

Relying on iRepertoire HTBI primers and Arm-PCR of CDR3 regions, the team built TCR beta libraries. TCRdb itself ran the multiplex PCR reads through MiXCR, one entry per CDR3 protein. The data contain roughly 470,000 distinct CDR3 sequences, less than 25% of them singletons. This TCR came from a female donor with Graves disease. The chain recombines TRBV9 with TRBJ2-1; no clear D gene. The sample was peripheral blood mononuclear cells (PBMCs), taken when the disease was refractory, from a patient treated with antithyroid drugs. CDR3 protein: CASSVEEFYNEQFF. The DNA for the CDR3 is TGTGCCAGCAGCGTAGAGGAGTTCTACAATGAGCAGTTCTTC. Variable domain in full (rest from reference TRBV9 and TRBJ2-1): DSGVTQTPKHLITATGQRVTLRCSPRSGDLSVYWYQQSLDQGLQFLIQYYNGEERAKGNILERFSAQQFPDLHSELNLSSLELGDSALYFCASSVEEFYNEQFFGPGTRLTVL.